This section outlines one T cell receptor beta chain sequence together with its context. This clone was counted a few times. The antigen it recognizes is unknown. It has no much larger one-base neighbor in the sample; base qualities were not kept. In total, 600 or so healthy bone marrow donors made up the cohort. All cohort members were sampled while nominally healthy, although unrecorded immune exposures were likely present. The donor was CMV seropositive and belonged to the group of 250 to 350 seropositive cohort members. A peripheral blood sample was collected from each donor, and TCR beta sequencing was performed on peripheral blood mononuclear cells. The Qiagen DNeasy Blood Extraction Kit was used to extract genomic DNA from the blood cell samples. The V end gives up 2 bases and the J end 4 bases, leaving 2 bases in the junction not matched to a gene. Its CDR3 holds 16 amino acids, cysteine through phenylalanine. Just the 48-base CDR3 DNA is kept, in frame starting at base 1. CDR1 and CDR2 (MGHRA, YSYEKL) derive from the germline V gene.

Library method: the immunoSEQ multiplex PCR assay. The multiplex PCR relied on a mix of 60 forward primers for TCR Vbeta segments and 13 reverse primers for TCR Jbeta segments. Amplification of the CDR3 region of rearranged TCR beta genes was performed with a multiplex PCR assay on genomic DNA. The Illumina HiSeq System was used to sequence the amplified TCR beta libraries as 87-base-pair reads. The authors processed their data as follows. A later analysis counted about 76 million unique TCR beta chains across the 600 to 850 repertoires, and 9 million to 14 million of these chains were shared by at least two donors. Raw reads were error-corrected and collapsed into unique sequences by a nearest-neighbor algorithm in which closely related sequences were merged to remove PCR and sequencing errors. To assign V, D and J gene segments, CDR3 sequences were aligned to IMGT reference sequences. For a sequence to be retained, a match of at least six nucleotides was required to both a V gene segment and a J gene segment. A rearrangement was called productive if the CDR3 had no stop codons and remained in frame with V and J, and every other rearrangement was called non-productive. Following IMGT convention, CDR3 was defined as the stretch from the second conserved V-encoded cysteine up to the conserved J-encoded phenylalanine. Sequences without an unambiguous match to a single V gene segment were excluded from the earlier analysis of 500 to 700 of the donors. An earlier analysis of several hundred of the donors called V segments functional above 56.7% productive rearrangements and segregating when the between-donor standard deviation exceeded 5%. A statistical classification framework was built for diagnosing cytomegalovirus status from the catalog of TCR beta chain sequences. A later analysis assigned V and J genes by comparing TCR nucleotide sequences with IMGT/GENE-DB human TR gene sequences. Using the TCRdist pipeline, a later analysis assigned CDR3 sequences along with most-parsimonious VDJ recombination scenarios. In a later analysis, each TCR beta chain was defined by its CDR3 amino acid sequence together with its V-gene family, and reads lacking a unique V-gene family were excluded. A later analysis removed 500 to 600 highly shared, low-generation-probability nucleotide sequences to deal with suspected cross-contamination and a sequencing artifact. In a later analysis, a clonal expansion index for each public chain was calculated from normalized within-repertoire ranks of inferred template counts. In a later analysis, generation probabilities were computed using a VDJ recombination model fitted to out-of-frame rearrangements, and the results were checked against IGoR. In a later analysis, hypergeometric tests were used to score TCR-TCR, TCR-HLA and TCR-CMV co-occurrence, with a repertoire-size bias correction applied to TCR pairs. To estimate false discovery rates, a later analysis permuted the HLA or CMV assignments 20 times. In a later analysis, co-occurring TCRs were grouped using DBSCAN, and TCRdist sequence similarity was added for clustering within HLA-allele-positive subsets. Repertoires with fewer than 30,000 or more than 120,000 public chains were left out of co-occurrence clustering, as were about 5 repertoires with anomalous nucleotide sharing. TCRdb limited this immuneACCESS table to in-frame rearrangements with V and J called. A share of clones is missing; checked studies link under half to unresolved V genes, and the rest is unexplained. V, J and clone size reflect that table, while D and trimming were determined from the DNA. The sample data list about 160,000 clones, and about 81% of these were observed just once. The leading ten clones occupy roughly 1.6% of the sample.

The sample comes from a study of cytomegalovirus exposure and HLA in healthy donors (TCRdb year 2017). Regarding the research as a whole: An earlier analysis of roughly 610 of the donors reported 276 Gb of sequence data and roughly 120 million unique TCR beta sequences obtained from about 179 million T cells. An earlier analysis of about 620 of the donors applied high-throughput TCR beta sequencing to assess whether each TCR beta V gene segment acted as functional or pseudogenic. The study combined high-throughput TCR immunosequencing, statistical association of individual TCRs with disease status, and machine learning to predict cytomegalovirus infection status. The genetic ancestry cluster associated with self-reported Caucasian donors included about 81% of the 350 to 500 genotyped donors. The T cell repertoires of 670 or so subjects were profiled by immunosequencing and related to cytomegalovirus serostatus. A handful of DR-DQ haplotypes were handled as single units for association and clustering because linkage in the cohort was strong. Along with the approximately 650-subject first cohort, a separate validation cohort of around 110 different subjects was used. Alongside the repertoire data, information on donor age, sex, ethnicity and CMV serostatus was compiled. HLA typing included class I and class II loci at four-digit resolution. Genome-wide SNP genotypes for about 65% of the 666 donors were used in a later genetic analysis, which treated that subset as a discovery cohort. The number of donors typed differed by locus, with roughly 629-640 for A, B, C, DRB1 and DQB1, over 500 for DQA1, approximately 570 for DPA1, and approximately 470 for DPB1. A later analysis re-examined previously published TCR beta repertoires from more than 600 donors and added high-resolution HLA genotyping to investigate patterns of TCR occurrence. On average, approximately 250,000 unique TCR beta nucleotide sequences were sequenced per donor among 350 to 400 genotyped donors of the cohort, with roughly a sixth of those sequences being non-productive. Roughly 300 gigabases of sequencing data and 70 million to 100 million unique TCR sequences made up an early release that covered approximately 650 HLA-typed donors. Every discovery cohort repertoire had been produced on one sequencing platform. The study was designed to test whether signatures of past pathogen exposure could be identified by cataloging public T cell receptors. In the later analysis, no new phenotypic data were used to find candidate immune exposures; instead, reliance was placed on TCR beta sequences and their occurrence across donors.

Study-wide findings and limitations: Assigning TCR associations to individual alleles was difficult when HLA alleles, especially DR and DQ, strongly co-occurred. Correlated functional status among segregating V segments might be attributable to linkage disequilibrium, but an unknown experimental factor could not be ruled out. In vitro tests confirmed that three of the cytomegalovirus-associated TCR beta chains recognize cytomegalovirus antigens. The authors suggested that the approach could potentially be extended to other disease states and immunological phenotypes. The classifier was reported to diagnose cytomegalovirus status with high specificity and sensitivity in both the original cohort and the validation cohort. A total of 150 or so TCR beta chains were listed by the study as associated with cytomegalovirus. In a later analysis, HLA-associated TCR beta chains were found to be more clonally expanded and to have lower generation probabilities than equally common non-associated chains. In this cohort, only TCR beta chains were sequenced, and detectable features were limited by the absence of alpha or paired-chain data. According to a later genetic analysis, donors in an Asian-associated ancestry cluster had fewer N-insertions in productive TCRs than the approximately 650-donor mean. The presence/absence analyses assumed that sequencing depth was roughly uniform across donors, and that assumption may not be true. In a later analysis, most CMV-associated TCR beta chains were found to appear HLA-restricted, with HLA associations seemingly driven largely by CMV exposure. An earlier analysis of around 500 of the donors showed that most TCR beta V segments appeared in productive rearrangements either about 90% or about 30% of the time, which broadly matched IMGT annotations. For the cohort, immune exposure information was limited to CMV serostatus. The sequencing pipeline was judged likely to have produced a cluster of highly shared sequence variants as a technical artifact. In a later genetic analysis, a missense DCLRE1C variant was associated with V-gene and J-gene trimming of TCR beta chains, and the association was replicated in an independent cohort. Across donors, most TCR sequences were observed very rarely, whereas some public TCRs were present in many individuals. Some IMGT-functional V segments, including TRBV6-2 and TRBV6-3, could not be distinguished by the 87-base-pair reads and were therefore excluded. A later analysis found that TCR association rates varied across HLA loci, with DRB1 alleles showing the most associated TCRs and HLA-C alleles the fewest. A further reported finding was that TCR beta sequences accurately predicted the HLA-A and HLA-B alleles for most subjects in the first cohort. Because some donors lacked HLA typing at each locus, the association tests relied only on the typed subset. A later analysis associated about 18,000 TCR beta sequences with specific HLA alleles at a false discovery rate of 0.05. Because counts were too low, approximately 18 rarely observed V segments, including chromosome 9 orphons, were excluded from the earlier analysis of 587 of the donors. In a later analysis, several top co-occurrence clusters were reported to appear linked to parvovirus B19, influenza, CMV and Epstein-Barr virus.

This receptor chain uses TRBV4-1 and TRBJ2-4; TRBD2 fits 13 bases in the junction. The sample consisted of PBMCs. The receptor's source is a girl aged 10-17 years in good health and CMV-seropositive. The bases are TGCGCCAGCAGCCAACCACTAGCGGGAGGGAAAAACATTCAGTACTTC. This sequence encodes CASSQPLAGGKNIQYF.